The 10 T cell receptor beta chains listed next were all sequenced from one sample in a study of neurological immune-mediated disorders. TCRdb processed the 5' RACE reads anew with MiXCR; each CDR3 protein has one entry. Of some 47,000 distinct CDR3 sequences listed, around 6% are singletons. The specimen was CD4+ T cells from blood. The receptors here all came from a woman aged 40 to 50 in good health.

This clonotype showed up many times. This chain joins TRBV5-1 and TRBJ2-4; 7 bases align to TRBD2. Germline-derived CDR1 and CDR2 are SGHRS and YFSETQ. The CDR3 runs 15 residues. Germline trimming cut 0 bases from V and 8 bases from J; bases unmatched to any gene: 8. The CDR3 region is CASSLEVAGLYIQYF. CDR3 DNA: TGCGCCAGCAGCTTGGAGGTAGCGGGTTTATACATTCAGTACTTC.

This clonotype appeared many times. The chain employs TRBV5-1 and TRBJ2-7, with 8 bases aligning to TRBD1. The germline V gene encodes CDR1 SGHRS and CDR2 YFSETQ. With 3 bases clipped from V and 1 base from J, the junction kept 3 bases outside the gene matches. This CDR3 is built from 14 residues. In DNA form, the CDR3 reads TGCGCCAGCAGCTGGACAGGGCAATCCTACGAGCAGTACTTC. The encoded protein is CASSWTGQSYEQYF.

This clonotype has ten or more counts. Here the CDR3 reads CASSQTSGTGVDTQYF. Here the CDR3 DNA reads TGTGCCAGCAGTCAGACCTCCGGGACAGGGGTAGATACGCAGTATTTT. This chain joins TRBV2 and TRBJ2-3, with 10 bases aligning to TRBD1. Germline V CDR1 and CDR2: SNHLY, FYNNEI. The CDR3 runs 16 residues. The V gene end was trimmed by 5 bases and the J gene end by 5 bases; junction bases not matched to a gene: 10.

This clonotype was detected many times. The V and J genes are TRBV4-1 and TRBJ2-1; 7 bases fit TRBD1. Trimming removed 3 bases from V and 5 bases from J; junction bases left unmatched: 13. The CDR3 has 17 amino acids. CDR1 MGHRA and CDR2 YSYEKL come from the germline V gene. In DNA form, the CDR3 reads TGCGCCAGCAGCCACCAAGCGAGACAGGGAATCCACAATGAGCAGTTCTTC. Residues: CASSHQARQGIHNEQFF.

This clonotype was seen ten or more times. The V gene is TRBV20-1, the J gene TRBJ1-2; no definite D call. The germline V gene has CDR1 DFQATT and CDR2 SNEGSKA (reference sequence). V was pared by 6 bases and J by 7 bases, with 12 bases between. This CDR3 region has 11 residues. CDR3 amino acids: CSATGWFGYTF. The CDR3 DNA sequence: TGCAGTGCCACCGGTTGGTTTGGCTACACCTTC.

This clonotype was picked up many times. The CDR3 coding sequence is TGTGCCACCAGCAGAGCGAGGACAGGAAGCTACGAGCAGTACTTC. The encoded protein is CATSRARTGSYEQYF. The chain combines TRBV15 with TRBJ2-7, with 7 bases lining up with TRBD1. The CDR3 contains 15 residues. Germline V gives CDR1 LNHNV, CDR2 YYDKDF (reference sequence). V was clipped by 1 base and J by 3 bases; unmatched bases: 6.

This clonotype has just a few counts. V usage is TRBV12-3 or TRBV12-4 and J usage is TRBJ2-4; 9 bases are shared with TRBD2. Germline trimming cut 5 bases from V and 5 bases from J; bases unmatched to any gene: 16. CDR3 length: 18 amino acids. The DNA for the CDR3 is TGTGCCAGCAGTACCCGGACTAGCGTTGGTTCGAAAGAAAACATTCAGTACTTC. It yields the protein CASSTRTSVGSKENIQYF.

This clonotype has at least ten counts. This chain joins TRBV10-3 and TRBJ1-1; D gene ambiguous. The CDR3 sequence is 16 residues long. Germline lookup yields CDR1 ENHRY and CDR2 SYGVKD. The V end was cut by 3 bases, the J end by 1 base, with 15 bases between. The DNA for the CDR3 is TGTGCCATCAGTGATTTTGGCACGGGCCAGAACACTGAAGCTTTCTTT. Encoded protein: CAISDFGTGQNTEAFF.

Ten or more counts support this clonotype. The V and J genes are TRBV5-1 and TRBJ2-7; 8 bases line up with TRBD2. From germline, CDR1 is SGHRS and CDR2 YFSETQ. J lost 2 bases, V lost 0 bases, and 7 bases had no gene match. The CDR3 totals 16 residues. The CDR3: CASSLAATSVTYEQYF. CDR3 nucleotide sequence: TGCGCCAGCAGCTTGGCCGCGACTAGCGTGACCTACGAGCAGTACTTC.

This chain uses TRBV20-1 with TRBJ2-1; TRBD2 aligns across 13 bases. Trimming took 6 bases from V and 0 from J; bases not matched to a gene: 8. This CDR3 is built from 17 residues. Germline CDR1 reads DFQATT; CDR2 reads SNEGSKA (reference sequence). Here the CDR3 reads CSAPGLAGLRSYNEQFF. DNA of the CDR3: TGCAGTGCCCCGGGACTAGCGGGACTTCGCTCCTACAATGAGCAGTTCTTC.